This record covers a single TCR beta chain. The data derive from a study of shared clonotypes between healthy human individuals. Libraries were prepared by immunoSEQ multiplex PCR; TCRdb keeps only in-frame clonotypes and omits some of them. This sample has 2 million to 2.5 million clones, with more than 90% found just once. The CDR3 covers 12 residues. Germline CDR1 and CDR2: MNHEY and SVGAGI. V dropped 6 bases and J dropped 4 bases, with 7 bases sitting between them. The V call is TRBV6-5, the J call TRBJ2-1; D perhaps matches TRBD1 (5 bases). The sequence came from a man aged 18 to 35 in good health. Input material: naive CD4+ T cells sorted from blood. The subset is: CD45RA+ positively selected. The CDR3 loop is CASSRDYNEQFF. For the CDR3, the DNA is TGTGCCAGCAGCAGGGATTACAATGAGCAGTTCTTC.